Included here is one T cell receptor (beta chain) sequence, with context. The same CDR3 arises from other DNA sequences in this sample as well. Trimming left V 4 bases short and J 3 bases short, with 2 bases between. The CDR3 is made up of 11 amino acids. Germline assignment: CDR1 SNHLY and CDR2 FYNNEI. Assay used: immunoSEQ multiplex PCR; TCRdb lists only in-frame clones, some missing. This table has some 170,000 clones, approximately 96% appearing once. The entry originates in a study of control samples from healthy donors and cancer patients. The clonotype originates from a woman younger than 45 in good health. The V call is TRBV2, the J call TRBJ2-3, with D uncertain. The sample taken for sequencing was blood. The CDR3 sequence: CASSVTDTQYF. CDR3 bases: TGTGCCAGCAGTGTTACAGATACGCAGTATTTT.